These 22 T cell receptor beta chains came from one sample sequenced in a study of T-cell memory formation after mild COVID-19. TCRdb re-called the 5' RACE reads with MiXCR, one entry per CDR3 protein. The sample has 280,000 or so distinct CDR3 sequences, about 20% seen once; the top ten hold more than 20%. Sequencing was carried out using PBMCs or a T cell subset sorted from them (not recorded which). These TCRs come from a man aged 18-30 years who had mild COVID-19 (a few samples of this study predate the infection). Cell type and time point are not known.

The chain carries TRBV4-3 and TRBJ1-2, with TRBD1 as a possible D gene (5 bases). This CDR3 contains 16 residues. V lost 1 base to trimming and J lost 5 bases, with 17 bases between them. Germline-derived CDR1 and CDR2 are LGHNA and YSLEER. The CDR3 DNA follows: TGCGCCAGCAGCCAAGTTGAACAGGACTTAGGGTATGGCTACACCTTC. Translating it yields CASSQVEQDLGYGYTF.

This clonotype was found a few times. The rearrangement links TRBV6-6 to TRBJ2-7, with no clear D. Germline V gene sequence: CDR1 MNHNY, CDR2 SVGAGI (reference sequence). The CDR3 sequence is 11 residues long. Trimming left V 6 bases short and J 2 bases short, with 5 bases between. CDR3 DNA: TGTGCCAGCAGGGCAGCCTACGAGCAGTACGTC. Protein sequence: CASRAAYEQYV.

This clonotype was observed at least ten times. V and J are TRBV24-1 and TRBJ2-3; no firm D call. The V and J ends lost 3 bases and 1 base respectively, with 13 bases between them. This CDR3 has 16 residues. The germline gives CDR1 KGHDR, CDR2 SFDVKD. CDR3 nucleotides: TGTGCCACCAGTGATGACAAGACAACGCGCACAGATACGCAGTATTTT. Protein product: CATSDDKTTRTDTQYF.

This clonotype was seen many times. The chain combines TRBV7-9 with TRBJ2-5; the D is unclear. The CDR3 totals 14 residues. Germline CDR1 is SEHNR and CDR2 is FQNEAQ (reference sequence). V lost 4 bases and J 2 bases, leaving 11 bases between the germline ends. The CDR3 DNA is TGTGCCAGCAGCTATTGGGCCGTGCAAGAGACCCAGTACTTC. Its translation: CASSYWAVQETQYF.

This chain's CDR3 is CASPGSEQYF. In DNA form, the CDR3 reads TGTGCCAGCCCCGGGAGCGAGCAGTACTTC. This sequence joins TRBV21-1 and TRBJ2-7; the table calls TRBD1, which could not be checked here. TRBV21-1 is deemed a pseudogene. The CDR3 extends over 10 amino acids.

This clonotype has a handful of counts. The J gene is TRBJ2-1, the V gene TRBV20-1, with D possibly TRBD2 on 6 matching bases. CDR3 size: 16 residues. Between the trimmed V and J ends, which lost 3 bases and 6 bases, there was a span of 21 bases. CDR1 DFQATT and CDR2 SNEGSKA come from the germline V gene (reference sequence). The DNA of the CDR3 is TGCAGTGCTAGGCCTGCCGCGACTAGTATTATCAATGAGCAGTTCTTC. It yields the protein CSARPAATSIINEQFF.

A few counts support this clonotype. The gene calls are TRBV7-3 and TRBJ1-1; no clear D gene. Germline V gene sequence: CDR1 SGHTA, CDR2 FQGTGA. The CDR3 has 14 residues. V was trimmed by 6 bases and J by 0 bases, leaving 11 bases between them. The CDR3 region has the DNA TGTGCCAGCAGTCGCGGAGGGCTGAACACTGAAGCTTTCTTT. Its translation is CASSRGGLNTEAFF.

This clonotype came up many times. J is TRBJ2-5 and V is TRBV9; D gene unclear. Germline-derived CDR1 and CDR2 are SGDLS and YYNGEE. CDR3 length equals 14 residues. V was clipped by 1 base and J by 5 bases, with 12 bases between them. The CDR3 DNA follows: TGTGCCAGCAGCGTATTCGGGCTCGGGGAGACCCAGTACTTC. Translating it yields CASSVFGLGETQYF.

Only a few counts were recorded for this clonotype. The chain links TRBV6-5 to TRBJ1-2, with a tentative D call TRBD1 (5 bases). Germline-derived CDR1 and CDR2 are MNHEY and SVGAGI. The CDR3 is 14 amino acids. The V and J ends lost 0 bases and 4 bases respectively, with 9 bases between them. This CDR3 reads CASSYSLGTYGYTF. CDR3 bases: TGTGCCAGCAGTTACTCACTAGGGACCTATGGCTACACCTTC.

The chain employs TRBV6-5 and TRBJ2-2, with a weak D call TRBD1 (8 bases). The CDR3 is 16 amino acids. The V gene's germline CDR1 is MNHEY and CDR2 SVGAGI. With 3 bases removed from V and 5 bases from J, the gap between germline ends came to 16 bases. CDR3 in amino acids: CASSYQPQGGTGELFF. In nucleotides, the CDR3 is TGTGCCAGCAGTTATCAACCACAGGGGGGGACCGGGGAGCTGTTTTTT.

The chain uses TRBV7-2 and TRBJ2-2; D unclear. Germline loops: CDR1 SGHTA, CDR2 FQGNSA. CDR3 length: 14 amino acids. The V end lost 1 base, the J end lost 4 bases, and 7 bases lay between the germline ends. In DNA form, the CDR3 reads TGTGCCAGCAGCTTAGTACACCCCACCGGGGAGCTGTTTTTT. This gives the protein CASSLVHPTGELFF.

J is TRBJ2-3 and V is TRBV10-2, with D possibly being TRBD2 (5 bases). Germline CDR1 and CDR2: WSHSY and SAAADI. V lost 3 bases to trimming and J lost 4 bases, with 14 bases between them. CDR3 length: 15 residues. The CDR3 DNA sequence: TGCGCCAGCAGTGAATCGGGGTCTGGGTCAGATACGCAGTATTTT. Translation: CASSESGSGSDTQYF.

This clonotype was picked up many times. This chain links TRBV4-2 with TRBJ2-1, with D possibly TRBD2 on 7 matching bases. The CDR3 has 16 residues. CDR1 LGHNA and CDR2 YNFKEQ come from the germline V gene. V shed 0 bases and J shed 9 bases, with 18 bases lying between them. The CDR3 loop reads CASSQEGPGGFTEQFF. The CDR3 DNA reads TGTGCCAGCAGCCAAGAAGGTCCGGGGGGCTTTACTGAGCAGTTCTTC.

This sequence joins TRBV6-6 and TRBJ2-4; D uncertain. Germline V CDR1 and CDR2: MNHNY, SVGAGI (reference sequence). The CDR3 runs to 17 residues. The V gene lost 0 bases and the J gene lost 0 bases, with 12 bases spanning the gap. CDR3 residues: CASSYSPGELAKNIQYF. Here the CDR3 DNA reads TGTGCCAGCAGTTACTCTCCAGGCGAACTAGCCAAAAACATTCAGTACTTC.

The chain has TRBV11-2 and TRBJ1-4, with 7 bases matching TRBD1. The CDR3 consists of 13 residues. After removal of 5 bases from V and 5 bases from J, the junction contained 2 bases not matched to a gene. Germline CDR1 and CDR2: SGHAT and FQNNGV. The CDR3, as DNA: TGTGCCAGCAGCACACAGGGGAATGAAAAACTGTTTTTT. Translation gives CASSTQGNEKLFF.

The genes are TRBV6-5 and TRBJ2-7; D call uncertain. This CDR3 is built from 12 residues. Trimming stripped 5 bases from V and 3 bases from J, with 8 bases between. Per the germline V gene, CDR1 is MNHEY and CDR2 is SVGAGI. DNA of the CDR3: TGTGCCAGCAGTGGATTGCGCTACGAGCAGTACTTC. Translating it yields CASSGLRYEQYF.

The CDR3 DNA sequence: TGTGCCAGCTCACGCCGACAGGGAGTCGACGAGCAGTACGTC. As protein: CASSRRQGVDEQYV. V and J are TRBV18 and TRBJ2-7; 7 nucleotides match TRBD1. The CDR3 covers 14 residues. V trimming: 4 bases; J trimming: 5 bases; junction bases outside the gene matches: 8. The germline V gene has CDR1 KGHSH and CDR2 LQKENI.

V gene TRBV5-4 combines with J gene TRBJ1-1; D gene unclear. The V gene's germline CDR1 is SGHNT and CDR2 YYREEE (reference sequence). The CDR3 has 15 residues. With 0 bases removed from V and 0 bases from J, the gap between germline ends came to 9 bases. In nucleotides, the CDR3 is TGTGCCAGCAGCTTGGCCGCGCAGTTGAACACTGAAGCTTTCTTT. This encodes CASSLAAQLNTEAFF.

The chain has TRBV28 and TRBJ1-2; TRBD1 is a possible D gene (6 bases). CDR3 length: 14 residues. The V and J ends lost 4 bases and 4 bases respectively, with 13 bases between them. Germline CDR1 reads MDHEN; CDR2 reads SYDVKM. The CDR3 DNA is TGTGCCAGCAGTTACGAAGGGGGAGGCTATGGCTACACCTTC. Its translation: CASSYEGGGYGYTF.

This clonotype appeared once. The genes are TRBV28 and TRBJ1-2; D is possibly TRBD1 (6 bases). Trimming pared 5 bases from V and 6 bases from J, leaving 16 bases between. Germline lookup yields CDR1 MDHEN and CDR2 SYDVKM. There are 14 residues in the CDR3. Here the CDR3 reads CASSPLPGTNGYTF. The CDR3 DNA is TGTGCCAGCAGTCCCTTACCCGGGACAAATGGCTACACCTTC.

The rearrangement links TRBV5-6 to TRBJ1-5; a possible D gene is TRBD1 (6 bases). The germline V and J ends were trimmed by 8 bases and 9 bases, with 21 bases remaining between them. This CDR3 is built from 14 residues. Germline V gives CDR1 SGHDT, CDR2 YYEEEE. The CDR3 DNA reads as TGTGCCAGTAGCAGGAGACAGGAGGGAGGGCCCCAGCATTTT. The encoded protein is CASSRRQEGGPQHF.

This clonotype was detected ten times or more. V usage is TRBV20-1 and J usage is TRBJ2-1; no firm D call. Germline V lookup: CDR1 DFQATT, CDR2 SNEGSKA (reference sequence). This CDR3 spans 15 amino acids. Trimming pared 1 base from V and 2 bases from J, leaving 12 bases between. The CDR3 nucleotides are TGCAGTGCTAGAGGGTCTCGGCAGGCCTACAATGAGCAGTTCTTC. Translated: CSARGSRQAYNEQFF.